This T cell receptor beta chain was documented in a study of shared clonotypes between healthy human individuals. This CDR3 spans 14 amino acids. Germline V gene data show CDR1 as SEHNR and CDR2 as FQNEAQ (reference sequence). V gave up 3 bases and J gave up 6 bases; unmatched junction bases: 2. Measured with immunoSEQ multiplex PCR; TCRdb has only the in-frame clones, and not every one. The sample includes fewer than 150,000 clones, about 70% of them seen just once. This clone was observed a single time. Sequencing used memory CD8+ T cells sorted from blood. As for subset: CD45RO+ cells pooled with CCR7-negative TemRA cells. The J gene is TRBJ1-5, the V gene TRBV7-9, with 10 positions matching TRBD1. The source is a woman aged 25 to 39 in good health. For the CDR3, the DNA is TGTGCCAGCAGCTTGGGGACAGGGGTTCAGCCCCAGCATTTT. It translates to CASSLGTGVQPQHF.